Listed here are 9 T cell receptor beta chains from one sample, sequenced in a study of blood T cell repertoires in COVID-19. Using immunoSEQ multiplex PCR, the repertoire was profiled, and TCRdb retains in-frame clones only, with some absent. This table holds a few hundred thousand clones, approximately 85% found once. The sequencing sample was made of peripheral blood. These receptors all stem from a woman aged 70-85 years with COVID-19, enrolled during active disease.

The table lists this clone with a count of one. The CDR3 bases are TGTGCCAGTACGGCGGGGAGTGGGCCTTCCTACGAGCAGTACTTC. Protein sequence: CASTAGSGPSYEQYF. The chain combines TRBV19 with TRBJ2-7; perhaps TRBD2 as D (6 bases). The CDR3 is 15 residues long. Germline V CDR1 and CDR2: LNHDA, SQIVND (reference sequence). The V end lost 7 bases, the J end lost 1 base, and 17 bases lay between the germline ends.

This chain uses TRBV3-1 (or the pseudogene TRBV3-2) with TRBJ2-7; 10 nucleotides agree with TRBD2. V was pared by 4 bases and J by 7 bases, with 13 bases of the junction left unmatched. CDR1 and CDR2 (germline): LGHDT, YNNKEL (reference sequence). CDR3 length: 16 amino acids. CDR3 DNA: TGTGCCAGCAGCCCGAGACTAGCGGGTCTCCGGGGGGAGCAGTACTTC. Amino acids: CASSPRLAGLRGEQYF.

This chain links TRBV7-2 with TRBJ2-2; D is perhaps TRBD1 (5 bases). The CDR3 covers 17 residues. CDR1 is SGHTA, CDR2 FQGNSA, per germline. The germline V and J ends were trimmed by 2 bases and 6 bases, with 19 bases remaining between them. The CDR3 loop is CASSLQGYSSPSGELFF. CDR3 coding DNA: TGTGCCAGCAGCTTACAGGGATATAGTTCTCCGTCCGGGGAGCTGTTTTTT.

This chain connects TRBV11-2 to TRBJ1-4, with 8 positions matching TRBD1. Trimming took 4 bases from V and 7 from J; bases not matched to a gene: 5. Germline CDR1 is SGHAT and CDR2 is FQNNGV. The CDR3 runs to 14 residues. CDR3 bases: TGTGCCAGCAGCTCGACAGGGGAAGGTGAAAAACTGTTTTTT. Translation: CASSSTGEGEKLFF.

The CDR3 is CASSSDRGANEKLFF. The CDR3 coding sequence is TGCGCCAGCAGCTCAGACAGGGGAGCTAATGAAAAACTGTTTTTT. The chain is built from TRBV5-1 and TRBJ1-4; the match to TRBD1 covers 8 bases. The germline gives CDR1 SGHRS, CDR2 YFSETQ. The CDR3 sequence is 15 residues long. The ends lost 3 bases at V and 3 bases at J; junction bases unmatched: 4. Based on the CDR3 plus reference TRBV5-1 and TRBJ1-4, the full variable domain is KAGVTQTPRYLIKTRGQQVTLSCSPISGHRSVSWYQQTPGQGLQFLFEYFSETQRNKGNFPGRFSGRQFSNSRSEMNVSTLELGDSALYLCASSSDRGANEKLFFGSGTQLSVL.

In its sample, this clone was seen once. This CDR3 is CASSGWGGREIYEQYF. For the CDR3, the DNA is TGTGCCAGCAGTGGATGGGGCGGGAGGGAGATTTACGAGCAGTACTTC. The chain couples TRBV2 to TRBJ2-7; 9 nucleotides agree with TRBD2. Germline values: CDR1 SNHLY, CDR2 FYNNEI. After removal of 4 bases from V and 4 bases from J, the junction contained 11 bases not matched to a gene. This CDR3 is built from 16 residues.

A few counts support this clone. Here the CDR3 DNA reads TGTGCCAGCAGCCCATCAGGGGGCTTTCACGGCTACACCTTC. It yields the protein CASSPSGGFHGYTF. This chain links TRBV11-1 with TRBJ1-2; TRBD1 matches 8 bases. V was clipped by 5 bases and J by 8 bases; unmatched bases: 10. The germline V gene encodes CDR1 SGHAT and CDR2 FQDESV (reference sequence). The CDR3 spans 14 residues.

The rearrangement links TRBV6-2 or TRBV6-3 to TRBJ2-7, with D unresolved. Germline lookup yields CDR1 MNHEY and CDR2 SVGEGT. Trimming took off 4 bases at V and 3 bases at J, with 16 bases between the two ends. The CDR3 has 15 residues. The DNA of the CDR3 is TGTGCCAGCAGTTCGCCGGCCATGGGCCACTACGAGCAGTACTTC. Translation gives CASSSPAMGHYEQYF.

The chain has TRBV6-5 and TRBJ1-4, with D possibly TRBD1 on 5 matching bases. V lost 2 bases, J lost 8 bases, and 12 bases lay in between. Germline lookup yields CDR1 MNHEY and CDR2 SVGAGI. The CDR3 runs 14 residues. Written as DNA, the CDR3 is TGTGCCAGCAGTTACGTAGGGGCCGGGGAAAAACTGTTTTTT. Encoded protein: CASSYVGAGEKLFF.